A selection of T cell receptor beta chains follows, all from one sample in a study of tumor and adjacent non-tumor tissue in lung cancer. TCRdb redid the calling of the multiplex PCR reads with MiXCR, one entry per CDR3 protein. The sample has about 200,000 distinct CDR3 sequences, 70% to 75% seen once. The specimen sequenced was lung tumor tissue. These receptors all stem from a man in his sixties with non-small cell lung cancer. The CDR3 runs from the conserved cysteine through the conserved F or W. A D gene is named only where the DNA matches it firmly. Rows give clone size only sometimes, using once, few, many, or a class for an expanded clone.

.,.,TRBJ2-1,TRBV11-2,CTSSDHTGHEQFF,TGTACCAGTAGCGACCATACAGGGCATGAGCAGTTCTTC
.,.,TRBJ1-1,TRBV6-1,CANSEDKGDTEAFF,TGTGCCAACAGTGAAGACAAGGGCGACACTGAAGCTTTCTTT
.,TRBD2,TRBJ2-3,TRBV6-2/TRBV6-3,CVSSDDGLLAVLTDTQYF,TGTGTCAGCAGTGACGATGGGTTACTAGCGGTGCTCACAGATACGCAGTATTTT
.,.,TRBJ2-7,TRBV20-1,CSARDASTPEEYF,TGCAGTGCTAGAGACGCCAGCACCCCCGAGGAATACTTC
.,.,TRBJ1-2,TRBV2,CASSETRASSQGEYTF,TGTGCCAGCAGTGAAACCCGGGCCAGTTCCCAAGGGGAGTACACCTTC
.,.,TRBJ1-5,TRBV5-6,CARSLAAGSFSNQPQHF,TGTGCCAGAAGCTTGGCAGCAGGGAGCTTTAGCAATCAGCCCCAGCATTTT
many,.,TRBJ1-4,TRBV11-3,CASMGQDREKLFF,TGTGCCAGCATGGGGCAGGATCGGGAAAAACTGTTTTTT
many,TRBD2,TRBJ2-7,TRBV20-1,CSAPTGAGGLTEQYF,TGCAGTGCCCCTACCGGGGCGGGGGGGCTTACCGAGCAGTACTTC
.,.,TRBJ2-2,TRBV10-1,CASSGQSNTGELFF,TGCGCCAGCAGTGGACAGTCGAATACCGGGGAGCTGTTTTTT
.,TRBD1,TRBJ1-6,TRBV12-3/TRBV12-4,CASSLGGQANSPLHF,TGTGCCAGCAGTTTGGGGGGACAGGCTAATTCACCCCTCCACTTT
.,.,TRBJ2-1,TRBV20-1,CSARDLAEPNNVQFF,TGCAGTGCTAGAGATCTGGCAGAACCAAACAATGTGCAGTTCTTC
.,TRBD1,TRBJ2-3,TRBV20-1,CSATVKGALGTDMQYF,TGCAGTGCCACAGTGAAGGGGGCGCTGGGCACAGATATGCAGTATTTT
once,.,TRBJ1-5,TRBV20-1,CSARDQRWGESNQPQHF,TGCAGTGCTAGAGATCAGAGATGGGGGGAGAGCAATCAGCCCCAGCATTTT
few,.,TRBJ2-3,TRBV4-2,CASSQVVGASGDTQYF,TGTGCCAGCAGCCAAGTAGTAGGGGCGTCAGGGGATACGCAGTATTTT
.,TRBD2,TRBJ2-7,TRBV5-4,CASSREGGSLLTYEQYF,TGTGCCAGCAGCCGGGAGGGGGGCAGCTTATTAACCTACGAGCAGTACTTC
.,.,TRBJ2-7,TRBV20-1,CCTTTYEQYF,TGCTGTACCACTACCTACGAGCAGTACTTC
many,TRBD1,TRBJ2-7,TRBV11-3,CASSPRTGNEREQYF,TGTGCCAGCAGTCCCCGGACAGGTAACGAAAGGGAGCAGTACTTC
.,.,TRBJ1-1,TRBV11-3,CTSSLDSGGSTEAFF,TGTACCAGCAGCTTAGATTCCGGGGGAAGCACTGAAGCTTTCTTT
.,.,TRBJ2-6,TRBV11-2,CSNSPVSGANVLTF,TGTTCCAACAGTCCTGTTTCTGGGGCCAACGTCCTGACTTTC
.,.,TRBJ1-4,TRBV7-8,CANSLTEKLFF,TGTGCCAACAGCTTAACTGAGAAACTGTTTTTT
.,.,TRBJ1-1,TRBV29-1,CSFEGRSSEAFF,TGCAGCTTTGAAGGTAGATCCTCTGAAGCTTTCTTT
.,TRBD2,TRBJ2-2,TRBV11-1,CASNLGGRSTRELFF,TGTGCCAGCAACTTAGGCGGGAGAAGCACCAGGGAGCTGTTTTTT
.,TRBD2,TRBJ2-1,TRBV4-2,CTSSPVSGGSGVYNEQFF,TGTACCAGCAGCCCCGTTTCCGGGGGTAGCGGGGTGTACAATGAGCAGTTCTTC
many,TRBD2,TRBJ2-1,TRBV6-2/TRBV6-3,CASRQAGGRNEQFF,TGTGCCAGCAGACAAGCGGGGGGGCGAAATGAGCAGTTCTTC
.,TRBD1,TRBJ1-5,TRBV7-6,CASSLGDRGNQPQHF,TGTGCCAGCAGCTTAGGGGACAGGGGCAATCAGCCCCAGCATTTT
few,.,TRBJ2-6,TRBV5-1,CASSFQVSGANVLTF,TGCGCCAGCAGCTTCCAGGTCTCTGGGGCCAACGTCCTGACTTTC
.,TRBD1,TRBJ1-5,TRBV4-1,CVSSQFTGGEGNQPQHF,TGCGTCAGCAGCCAATTCACAGGGGGCGAGGGGAATCAGCCCCAGCATTTT
many,.,TRBJ2-3,TRBV20-1,CSATPSSFTDTQYF,TGCAGTGCCACACCCAGCAGTTTCACAGATACGCAGTATTTT
.,.,TRBJ2-1,TRBV6-2/TRBV6-3,CASSPQGSSSYNEYFF,TGTGCCAGCTCCCCCCAGGGGTCTAGCTCCTACAATGAGTACTTCTTC
.,.,TRBJ1-2,TRBV6-1,CASSELWVSDGHTF,TGTGCCAGCAGTGAATTATGGGTATCCGATGGCCACACCTTC
.,.,TRBJ2-7,TRBV5-5,CANSTAIYELYF,TGTGCCAACAGCACGGCCATCTACGAGCTGTACTTC
.,TRBD2,TRBJ2-3,TRBV4-2,CASNPPGTSEDTQYF,TGCGCCAGCAACCCTCCCGGGACTAGCGAAGATACGCAGTATTTT